The 11 T cell receptor beta chains below come from one sample, sequenced in a study of T cells in Graves' hyperthyroidism and ophthalmopathy. RNA transcripts gave rise to amplified TCR beta CDR3 regions. When the TCR CDR3 underwent first-round RT-PCR, the HTBI primer set was used. TCRdb passed the multiplex PCR reads through MiXCR, listing each CDR3 protein once. The sample has a few hundred thousand distinct CDR3 sequences; roughly 18% are singletons. The sample consisted of blood. These receptors originate from a man in his forties with Graves' hyperthyroidism.

This clonotype was seen a handful of times. The genes are TRBV20-1 and TRBJ1-1; D is unclear. The V end was cut by 5 bases, the J end by 1 base, with 11 bases between. CDR3 length equals 13 residues. Germline loops: CDR1 DFQATT, CDR2 SNEGSKA (reference sequence). The CDR3 bases are TGCAGTGCTGCCCGGCAGGCGAACACTGAAGCTTTCTTT. This gives the protein CSAARQANTEAFF.

Only a few counts were recorded for this clonotype. V gene TRBV28 combines with J gene TRBJ1-5; D call uncertain. V was clipped by 6 bases and J by 2 bases, with 14 bases between them. This CDR3 is built from 15 residues. CDR1 MDHEN and CDR2 SYDVKM come from the germline V gene. The CDR3 DNA reads as TGTGCCAGCAGCTTGGACGTCTATGGCAATCAGCCCCAGCATTTT. Protein product: CASSLDVYGNQPQHF.

On this clonotype itself: A much bigger clone sits one base away, suggesting this may be a read error. The chain couples TRBV3-1 to TRBJ2-1; TRBD1 agrees at 11 bases. Germline CDR1 LGHDT, CDR2 YNNKEL (reference sequence). The CDR3 consists of 16 residues. Trimming cost V 1 base and J 4 bases; bases outside gene matches: 3. CDR3 loop: CASSQAGQGEYNEQFF. In DNA form, the CDR3 reads TGTGCCAGCAGCCAAGCGGGACAGGGGGAATACAATGAGCAGTTCTTC.

This clonotype was seen ten or more times. The rearrangement joins TRBV7-2 to TRBJ2-7; D is uncertain. The V gene lost 0 bases and the J gene lost 6 bases, with 3 bases spanning the gap. Germline V CDR1 and CDR2: SGHTA, FQGNSA. The CDR3 extends over 11 amino acids. CDR3 bases: TGTGCCAGCAGCTTAGCGCTCGAGCAGTACTTC. Translating it yields CASSLALEQYF.

Concerning this clonotype: A junction boundary mismatches the germline segment, possibly from a read error. The chain has TRBV7-9 and TRBJ2-7; D might be TRBD1 (6 bases). CDR1 is SEHNR and CDR2 is FQNEAQ in the germline V gene (reference sequence). CDR3 length: 14 residues. The CDR3 protein is CASRGDTDSYKQYF. DNA of the CDR3: TGTGCCAGCAGGGGGGACACGGATTCCTACAAGCAGTACTTC.

This clonotype was observed many times. The chain joins TRBV11-1 to TRBJ2-7; TRBD1 agrees at 8 bases. J lost 3 bases, V lost 4 bases, and 5 bases had no gene match. This CDR3 comprises 14 residues. Germline loops: CDR1 SGHAT, CDR2 FQDESV (reference sequence). CDR3 amino acids: CASSYSGQGYEQYF. DNA for the CDR3: TGTGCCAGCAGCTATAGCGGACAGGGCTACGAGCAGTACTTC.

In this sample, this clonotype turned up many times. The V and J genes are TRBV2 and TRBJ2-1, with a weak D call TRBD1 (6 bases). V was shortened by 5 bases and J by 8 bases, with 16 bases between the two germline ends. The CDR3 has 14 amino acids. CDR1 is SNHLY, CDR2 FYNNEI, per germline. CDR3 nucleotide sequence: TGTGCCAGCAGTCCGGGACACGGAGCGGATGAGCAGTTCTTC. Encoded protein: CASSPGHGADEQFF.

This clonotype was seen ten or more times. This chain connects TRBV13 to TRBJ2-5, with D unclear. CDR1 and CDR2 from the germline V gene are PRHDT and FYEKMQ (reference sequence). The CDR3 extends over 13 amino acids. Trimming pared 2 bases from V and 9 bases from J, leaving 13 bases between. CDR3 region: CASSLSRSKAQYF. CDR3 in DNA: TGTGCCAGCAGCTTATCTAGGTCGAAGGCCCAGTACTTC.

Regarding this clonotype: This could be a read error, since a much larger clone is one nucleotide away. The rearrangement joins TRBV5-1 to TRBJ2-5; 7 bases match TRBD2. The CDR3 has 15 amino acids. Trimming cost V 0 bases and J 4 bases; bases outside gene matches: 6. In germline, CDR1 is SGHRS, CDR2 YFSETQ. The CDR3 bases are TGCGCCAGCAGCTTGGAACTAGCGTGGAGAGAGACCCAGTACTTC. Translated, it gives CASSLELAWRETQYF. Full variable domain (rest looked up from reference TRBV5-1 and TRBJ2-5): KAGVTQTPRYLIKTRGQQVTLSCSPISGHRSVSWYQQTPGQGLQFLFEYFSETQRNKGNFPGRFSGRQFSNSRSEMNVSTLELGDSALYLCASSLELAWRETQYFGPGTRLLVL.

The rearrangement joins TRBV20-1 to TRBJ1-1; D perhaps matches TRBD1 (5 bases). The CDR3 loop spans 15 amino acids. CDR1 and CDR2 (germline): DFQATT, SNEGSKA (reference sequence). Trimming took off 2 bases at V and 5 bases at J, with 18 bases between the two ends. The DNA of the CDR3 is TGCAGTGCTAGACTCCTACAGGTCCCGGGGACTGAAGCTTTCTTT. It codes for CSARLLQVPGTEAFF.

This chain connects TRBV4-1 to TRBJ2-5, with TRBD1 matching over 10 bases. From germline, CDR1 is MGHRA and CDR2 YSYEKL. With 3 bases clipped from V and 5 bases from J, the junction kept 18 bases outside the gene matches. The CDR3 length is 19 residues. The CDR3 nucleotides read TGCGCCAGCAGCCATTCCCCGGGACAGGGGTTGATGGCTCGGGAGACCCAGTACTTC. Translated, it gives CASSHSPGQGLMARETQYF.